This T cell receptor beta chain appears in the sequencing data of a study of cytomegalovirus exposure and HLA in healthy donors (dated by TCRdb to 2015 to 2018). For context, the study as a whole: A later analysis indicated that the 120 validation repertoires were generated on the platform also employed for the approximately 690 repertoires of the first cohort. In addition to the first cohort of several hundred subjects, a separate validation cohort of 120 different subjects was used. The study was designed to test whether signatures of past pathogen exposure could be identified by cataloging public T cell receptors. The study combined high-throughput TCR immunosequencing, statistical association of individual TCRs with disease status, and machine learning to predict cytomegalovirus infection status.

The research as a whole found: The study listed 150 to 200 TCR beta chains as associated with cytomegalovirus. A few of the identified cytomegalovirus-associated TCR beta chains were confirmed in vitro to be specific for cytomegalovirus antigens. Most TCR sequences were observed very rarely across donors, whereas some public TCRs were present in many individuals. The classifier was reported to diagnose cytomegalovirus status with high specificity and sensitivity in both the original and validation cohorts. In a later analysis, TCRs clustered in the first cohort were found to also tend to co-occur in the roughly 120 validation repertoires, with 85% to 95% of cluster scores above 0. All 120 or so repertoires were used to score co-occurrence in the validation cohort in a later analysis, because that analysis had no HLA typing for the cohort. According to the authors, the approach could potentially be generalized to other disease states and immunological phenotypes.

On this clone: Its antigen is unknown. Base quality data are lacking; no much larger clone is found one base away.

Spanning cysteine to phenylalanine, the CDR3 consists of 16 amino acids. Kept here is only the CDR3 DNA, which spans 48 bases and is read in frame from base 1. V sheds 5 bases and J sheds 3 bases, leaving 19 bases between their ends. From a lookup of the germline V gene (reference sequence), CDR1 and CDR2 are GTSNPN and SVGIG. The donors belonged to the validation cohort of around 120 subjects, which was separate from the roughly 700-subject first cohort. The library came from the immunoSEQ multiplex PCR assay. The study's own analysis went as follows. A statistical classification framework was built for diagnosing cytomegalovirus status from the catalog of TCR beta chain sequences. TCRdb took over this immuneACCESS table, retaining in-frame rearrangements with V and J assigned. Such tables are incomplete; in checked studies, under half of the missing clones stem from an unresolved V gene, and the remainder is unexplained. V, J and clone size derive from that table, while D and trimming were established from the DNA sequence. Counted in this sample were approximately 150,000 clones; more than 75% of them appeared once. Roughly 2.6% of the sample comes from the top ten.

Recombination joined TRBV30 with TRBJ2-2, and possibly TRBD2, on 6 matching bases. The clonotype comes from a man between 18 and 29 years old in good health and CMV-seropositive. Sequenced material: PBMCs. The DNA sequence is TGTGCCTGGGACGCTGACGGGAGCCCCGACACCGGGGAGCTGTTTTTT. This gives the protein CAWDADGSPDTGELFF.